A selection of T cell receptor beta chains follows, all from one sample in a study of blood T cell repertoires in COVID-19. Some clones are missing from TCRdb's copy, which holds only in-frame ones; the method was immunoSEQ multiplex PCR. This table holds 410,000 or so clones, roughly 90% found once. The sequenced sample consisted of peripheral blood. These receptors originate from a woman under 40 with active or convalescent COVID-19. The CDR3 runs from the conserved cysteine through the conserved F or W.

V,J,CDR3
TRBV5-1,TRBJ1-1,CASRLDGLNTEAFF
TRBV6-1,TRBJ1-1,CASSDRVNTEAFF
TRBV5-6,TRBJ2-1,CASSLAVNEQFF
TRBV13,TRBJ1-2,CASSPGSYGYTF
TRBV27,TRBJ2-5,CASSLSPGRAQETQYF
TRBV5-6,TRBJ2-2,CASSRPGAGELFF
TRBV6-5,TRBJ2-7,CASGTGSSYEQYF
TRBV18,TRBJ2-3,CASSPAALAGYTDTQYF
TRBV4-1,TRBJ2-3,CASSQNLAAGTDTQYF
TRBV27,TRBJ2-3,CASSATSGRTLQQYF
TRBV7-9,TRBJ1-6,CASSTGTASPYNSPLHF
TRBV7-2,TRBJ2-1,CASSLETTGFRFF
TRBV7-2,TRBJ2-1,CASSLWLAGSSYNEQFF
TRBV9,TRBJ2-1,CASSVDGFNEQFF
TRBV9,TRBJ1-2,CASSPREEANYGYTF
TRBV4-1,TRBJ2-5,CASSQVPKGGGTQETQYF
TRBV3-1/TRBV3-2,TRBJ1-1,CASSQEMDNVNTEAFF
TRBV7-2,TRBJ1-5,CASSGRSGFGSQPQHF
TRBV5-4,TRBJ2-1,CATQSQGGSYNEQFF
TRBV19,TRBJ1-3,CASSIRQGHLTSGNTIYF
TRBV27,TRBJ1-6,CASSVGVELGPLHF
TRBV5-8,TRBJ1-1,CASSWSGQLNTEAFF
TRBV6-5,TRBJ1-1,CASSPGQGNTEAFF
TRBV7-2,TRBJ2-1,CASSLYASGTYNEQFF
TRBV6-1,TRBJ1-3,CASSEIRGDTIYF
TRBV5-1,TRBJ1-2,CASSSRTGTNYGYTF
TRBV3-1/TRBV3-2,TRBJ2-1,CASSQGGEGQQFF
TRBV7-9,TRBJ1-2,CASTPVSARAGYTF
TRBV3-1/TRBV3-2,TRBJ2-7,CASSQGTSGGGRYEQYF
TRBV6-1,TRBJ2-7,CASSEGYGPLPYEQYF
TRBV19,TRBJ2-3,CASSADRARDTQYF
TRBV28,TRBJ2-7,CATALYGTYYEQYF
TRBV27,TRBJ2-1,CASSLSQGSYNEQFF
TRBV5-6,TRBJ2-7,CASSRNGQTYEQYF
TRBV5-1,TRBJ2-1,CASSLVGLAGGWSEQFF
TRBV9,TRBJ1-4,CASSGPGDEKLFF
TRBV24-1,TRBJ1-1,CATSDSADRVNTEAFF
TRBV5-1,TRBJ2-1,CASTPFEGSSYNEQFF
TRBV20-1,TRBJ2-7,CSASFLAGGGVREQYF
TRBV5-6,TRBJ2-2,CASSSTRRTGELFF
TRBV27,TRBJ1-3,CASSLRPGSGNTIYF
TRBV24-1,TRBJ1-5,CATSDQDRDQPQHF
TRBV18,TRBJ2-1,CASSQRPSQGETYNEQFF